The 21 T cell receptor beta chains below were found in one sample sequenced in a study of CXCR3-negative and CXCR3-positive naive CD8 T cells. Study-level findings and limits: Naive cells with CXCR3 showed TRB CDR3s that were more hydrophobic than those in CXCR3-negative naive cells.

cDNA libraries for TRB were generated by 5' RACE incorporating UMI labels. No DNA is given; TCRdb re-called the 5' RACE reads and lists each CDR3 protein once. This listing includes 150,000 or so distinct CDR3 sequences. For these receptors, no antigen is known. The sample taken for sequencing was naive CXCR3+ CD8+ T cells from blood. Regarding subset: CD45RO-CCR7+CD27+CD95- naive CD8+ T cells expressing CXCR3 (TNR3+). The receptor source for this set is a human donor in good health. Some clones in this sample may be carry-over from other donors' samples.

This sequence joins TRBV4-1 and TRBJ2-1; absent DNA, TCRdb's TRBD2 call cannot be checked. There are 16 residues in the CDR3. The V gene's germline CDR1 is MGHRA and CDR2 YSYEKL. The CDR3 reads CASSQNPGLAGGEQFF.

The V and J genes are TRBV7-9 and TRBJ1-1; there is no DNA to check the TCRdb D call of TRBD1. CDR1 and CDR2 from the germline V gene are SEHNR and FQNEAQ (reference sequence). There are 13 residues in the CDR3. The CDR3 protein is CASTLGADTEAFF.

CDR3 region: CASSISSGTYNEQFF. This sequence joins TRBV19 and TRBJ2-1; TCRdb's D call of TRBD2 is untestable without DNA. Per the germline V gene, CDR1 is LNHDA and CDR2 is SQIVND (reference sequence). The CDR3 runs 15 residues.

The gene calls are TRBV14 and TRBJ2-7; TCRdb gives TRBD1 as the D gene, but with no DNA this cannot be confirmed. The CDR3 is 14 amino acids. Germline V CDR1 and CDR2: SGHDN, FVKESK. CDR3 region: CASSQAQGAYEQYF.

CDR3 sequence reads: CSTISGGTSYNEQFF. The chain carries TRBV20-1 and TRBJ2-1; TCRdb indicates TRBD2, and absent DNA this call remains unverified. Germline values: CDR1 DFQATT, CDR2 SNEGSKA (reference sequence). The CDR3 is 15 amino acids.

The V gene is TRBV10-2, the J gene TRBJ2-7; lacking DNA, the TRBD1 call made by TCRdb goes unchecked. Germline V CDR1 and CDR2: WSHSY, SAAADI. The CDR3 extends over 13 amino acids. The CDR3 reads CASSGPQGNEQYF.

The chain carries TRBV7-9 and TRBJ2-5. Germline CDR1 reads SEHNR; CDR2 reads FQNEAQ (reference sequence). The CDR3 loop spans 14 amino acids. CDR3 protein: CASSLAQIQETQYF.

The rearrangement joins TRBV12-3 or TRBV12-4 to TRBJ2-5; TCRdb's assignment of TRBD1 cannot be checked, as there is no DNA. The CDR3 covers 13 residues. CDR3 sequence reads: CASRRTGGETQYF.

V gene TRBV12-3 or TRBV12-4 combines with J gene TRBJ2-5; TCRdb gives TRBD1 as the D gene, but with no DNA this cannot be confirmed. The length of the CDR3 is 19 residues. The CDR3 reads CASSFMPWRGPQKGETQYF.

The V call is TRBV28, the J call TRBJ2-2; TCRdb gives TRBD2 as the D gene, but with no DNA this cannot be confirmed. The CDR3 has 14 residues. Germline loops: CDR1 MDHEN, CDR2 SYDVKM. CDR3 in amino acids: CASRRLANTGELFF. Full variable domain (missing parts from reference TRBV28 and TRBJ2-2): DVKVTQSSRYLVKRTGEKVFLECVQDMDHENMFWYRQDPGLGLRLIYFSYDVKMKEKGDIPEGYSVSREKKERFSLILESASTNQTSMYLCASRRLANTGELFFGEGSRLTVL.

This CDR3 reads CASSATQGATNEKLFF. The rearrangement joins TRBV3-1 to TRBJ1-4; the D call of TRBD1 rests on TCRdb alone, since no DNA is present to check it. The CDR3 contains 16 residues. The germline V gene encodes CDR1 LGHDT and CDR2 YNNKEL (reference sequence).

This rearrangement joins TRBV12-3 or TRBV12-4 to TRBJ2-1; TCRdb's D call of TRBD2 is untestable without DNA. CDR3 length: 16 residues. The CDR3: CASSPPGVAGGGGQFF.

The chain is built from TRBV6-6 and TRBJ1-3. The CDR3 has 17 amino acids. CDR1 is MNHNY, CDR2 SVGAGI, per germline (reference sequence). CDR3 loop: CASSLPGWRASGNTIYF.

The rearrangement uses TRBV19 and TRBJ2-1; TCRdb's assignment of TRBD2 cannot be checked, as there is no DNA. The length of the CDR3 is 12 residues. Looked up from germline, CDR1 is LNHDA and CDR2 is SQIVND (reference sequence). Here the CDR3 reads CASSTDFIEQFF.

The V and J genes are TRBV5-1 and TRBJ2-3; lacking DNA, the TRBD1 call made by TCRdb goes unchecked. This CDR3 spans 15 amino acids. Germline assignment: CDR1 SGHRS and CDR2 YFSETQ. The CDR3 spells CASSLGTGMADTQYF.

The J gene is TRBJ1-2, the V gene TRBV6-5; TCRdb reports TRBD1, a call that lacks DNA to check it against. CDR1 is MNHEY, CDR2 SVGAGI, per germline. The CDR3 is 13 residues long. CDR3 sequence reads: CASSSSRTGGYTF.

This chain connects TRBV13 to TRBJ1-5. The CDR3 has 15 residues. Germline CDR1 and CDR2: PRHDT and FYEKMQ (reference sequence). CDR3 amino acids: CASSLGRAGPQPQHF.

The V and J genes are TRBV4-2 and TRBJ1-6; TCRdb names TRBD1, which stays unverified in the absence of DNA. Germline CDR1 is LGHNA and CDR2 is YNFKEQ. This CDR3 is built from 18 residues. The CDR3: CASSPSPYVEGANSPLHF.

CDR3 loop: CASSIGRYYGYTF. J is TRBJ1-2 and V is TRBV12-3 or TRBV12-4; the D call of TRBD1 rests on TCRdb alone, since no DNA is present to check it. The CDR3 consists of 13 residues.

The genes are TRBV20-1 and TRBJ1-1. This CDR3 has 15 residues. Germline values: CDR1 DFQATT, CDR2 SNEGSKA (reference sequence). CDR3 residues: CSAPSLQVSDTEAFF.

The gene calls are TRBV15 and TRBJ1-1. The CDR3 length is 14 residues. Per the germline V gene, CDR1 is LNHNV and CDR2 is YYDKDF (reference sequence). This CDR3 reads CATSREPVNTEAFF.